The clone carrying this T cell receptor (beta chain) was seen only once. Antigen specificity is unknown. This sample is part of a study of cytomegalovirus exposure and HLA in healthy donors. Overall study findings and caveats: With high specificity and sensitivity, the classifier reportedly diagnosed cytomegalovirus status.

This CDR3 is built from 14 residues. Deletions cut 2 bases from V and 1 base from J, with 8 bases between. Germline CDR1 MDHEN, CDR2 SYDVKM. The protocol was immunoSEQ multiplex PCR, while the TCRdb copy is restricted to in-frame clones and leaves out a portion. In the table there are more than 200,000 clones, more than 85% of which are singletons. The sample comprised PBMCs. V gene TRBV28 combines with J gene TRBJ1-1; tentatively, D is TRBD1 (5 bases). The sequence was collected from a man aged 18 to 30 in good health and CMV-seropositive. The CDR3 DNA reads TGTGCCAGCAGTTTAGGACATGCGAACACTGAAGCTTTCTTT. Amino acids: CASSLGHANTEAFF.